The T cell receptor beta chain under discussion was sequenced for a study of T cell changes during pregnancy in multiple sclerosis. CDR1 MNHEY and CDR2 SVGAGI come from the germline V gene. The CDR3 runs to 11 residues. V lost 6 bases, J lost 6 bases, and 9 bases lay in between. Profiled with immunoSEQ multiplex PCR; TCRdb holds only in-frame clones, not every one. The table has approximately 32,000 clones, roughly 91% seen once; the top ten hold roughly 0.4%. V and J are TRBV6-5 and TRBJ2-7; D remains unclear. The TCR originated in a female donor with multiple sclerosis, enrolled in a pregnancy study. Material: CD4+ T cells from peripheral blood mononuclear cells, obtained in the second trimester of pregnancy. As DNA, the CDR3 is TGTGCCAGCAGGGCAGAAAGCGAGCAGTACTTC. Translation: CASRAESEQYF.